These 14 T cell receptor beta chains were all obtained from the same sample, sequenced in a study of T cells expressing NK-cell markers. TCRdb reprocessed the 5' RACE reads and keeps a single row for each CDR3 protein, giving no DNA. This repertoire includes 150,000 to 180,000 distinct CDR3 sequences. Sample: blood T cells: a sorted CD56 or NKG2C T cell subset, CD4+ or CD8+ T cells, or bulk PBMC T cells (not recorded which). The source of these receptors is a woman aged 45-60 years in good health.

This rearrangement joins TRBV4-1 to TRBJ2-1; TCRdb calls TRBD1, which cannot be checked without DNA. Germline V gene data show CDR1 as MGHRA and CDR2 as YSYEKL. The CDR3 has 15 amino acids. This CDR3 reads CASSISPGQKSEQFF.

The chain is built from TRBV20-1 and TRBJ2-1; the TCRdb D gene call, TRBD1, has no DNA to confirm it. This CDR3 is 15 amino acids long. Germline CDR1 reads DFQATT; CDR2 reads SNEGSKA (reference sequence). The CDR3 loop is CSARGQGAAYNEQFF.

This rearrangement joins TRBV4-1 to TRBJ1-2. This CDR3 has 14 amino acids. Germline V gene lookup returns CDR1 MGHRA and CDR2 YSYEKL. CDR3 loop: CASSQDGRSYGYTF.

This CDR3 reads CASSSELLSLAGGLREETQYF. The chain combines TRBV7-9 with TRBJ2-5; TCRdb calls TRBD2, which cannot be checked without DNA. Germline CDR1 SEHNR, CDR2 FQNEAQ (reference sequence). The CDR3 is made up of 21 amino acids.

The V and J genes are TRBV4-1 and TRBJ2-1; TCRdb's assignment of TRBD2 cannot be checked, as there is no DNA. The CDR3 spans 14 residues. The germline V gene encodes CDR1 MGHRA and CDR2 YSYEKL. The CDR3 region is CASMRTSGMNEQFF.

V usage is TRBV29-1 and J usage is TRBJ1-2; the D call from TCRdb, TRBD1, cannot be confirmed without DNA. This CDR3 has 14 amino acids. Germline V lookup: CDR1 SQVTM, CDR2 ANQGSEA. This CDR3 is CSAEEQGAVDGYTF.

V gene TRBV4-1 combines with J gene TRBJ1-2; TCRdb proposes TRBD1, but this gene call is untestable without DNA. The CDR3 covers 16 residues. The germline gives CDR1 MGHRA, CDR2 YSYEKL. CDR3 sequence reads: CASSQVQGGLIYGYTF.

The V gene is TRBV7-9, the J gene TRBJ2-3; the D call of TRBD2 rests on TCRdb alone, since no DNA is present to check it. The CDR3 is 17 amino acids. The germline V gene has CDR1 SEHNR and CDR2 FQNEAQ (reference sequence). The CDR3 loop is CASSFRTSGSVTDTQYF.

The gene calls are TRBV5-4 and TRBJ1-5. This CDR3 has 13 amino acids. Per the germline V gene, CDR1 is SGHNT and CDR2 is YYREEE (reference sequence). This CDR3 is CASSPELDQPQHF.

This chain uses TRBV12-3 or TRBV12-4 with TRBJ2-7; the D call of TRBD2 rests on TCRdb alone, since no DNA is present to check it. The CDR3 covers 13 residues. The CDR3 protein is CASRVGGSCEQYF.

The chain links TRBV5-1 to TRBJ2-5; with no DNA, the TCRdb D assignment of TRBD2 cannot be verified. Germline CDR1 reads SGHRS; CDR2 reads YFSETQ. The CDR3 consists of 15 residues. This chain's CDR3 is CASSSVEADQETQYF.

The chain combines TRBV12-3 or TRBV12-4 with TRBJ2-1; lacking DNA, the TRBD2 call made by TCRdb goes unchecked. The CDR3 contains 16 residues. The CDR3 sequence is CASSPERTSFDNEQFF.

V and J are TRBV2 and TRBJ2-1; TCRdb picks TRBD2, but there is no DNA to check that call. From germline, CDR1 is SNHLY and CDR2 FYNNEI. The CDR3 covers 19 residues. CDR3 region: CASLRSGLAGGTSYNEQFF.

The CDR3 sequence: CSARQSGGYEQYF. This chain uses TRBV20-1 with TRBJ2-7; TCRdb selects TRBD2, and the lack of DNA leaves this call unchecked. From germline, CDR1 is DFQATT and CDR2 SNEGSKA (reference sequence). The CDR3 is made up of 13 amino acids.